These 27 T cell receptor beta chains were all obtained from the same sample, sequenced in a study of cytomegalovirus exposure and HLA in healthy donors. The PCR contained 60 Vbeta and 13 Jbeta primers. Using immunoSEQ multiplex PCR, the repertoire was profiled, and TCRdb retains in-frame clones only, with some absent. Of 60,000 to 100,000 clones detected, 78% appear once; the ten largest clones hold approximately 1.6%. Source material: PBMCs. The source is a man aged 40-50 years in good health and CMV-seronegative.

This clone was observed a handful of times. The gene calls are TRBV9 and TRBJ1-2; 7 bases agree with TRBD1. V gave up 2 bases and J gave up 8 bases; unmatched junction bases: 9. This CDR3 region has 14 residues. Germline V gives CDR1 SGDLS, CDR2 YYNGEE. Here the CDR3 DNA reads TGTGCCAGCAGCGTGGGCGGGACAGAGGGGGGCTACACCTTC. Its translation is CASSVGGTEGGYTF. Full variable domain (rest looked up from reference TRBV9 and TRBJ1-2): DSGVTQTPKHLITATGQRVTLRCSPRSGDLSVYWYQQSLDQGLQFLIQYYNGEERAKGNILERFSAQQFPDLHSELNLSSLELGDSALYFCASSVGGTEGGYTFGSGTRLTVV.

The chain carries TRBV6-1 and TRBJ2-7, with TRBD2 matching 11 bases. The junction had 8 bases not matched to a gene; V was cut back by 4 bases and J by 3 bases. In germline, CDR1 is MNHNS, CDR2 SASEGT. The CDR3 totals 16 residues. The CDR3 reads CASSAYSGTSGYEQYF. CDR3 nucleotide sequence: TGTGCCAGCAGTGCGTACTCCGGGACTAGCGGCTACGAGCAGTACTTC.

The chain uses TRBV5-1 and TRBJ2-1; 7 nucleotides line up with TRBD1. The CDR3 totals 15 residues. V dropped 7 bases and J dropped 2; count of bases not matched to a gene: 9. Germline CDR1 and CDR2: SGHRS and YFSETQ. The CDR3 region has the DNA TGCGCCAGCCTTCCCGACAGGGTTACCTACAATGAGCAGTTCTTC. Translation: CASLPDRVTYNEQFF.

The chain uses TRBV19 and TRBJ2-1, with TRBD2 matching over 11 bases. Germline CDR1 LNHDA, CDR2 SQIVND (reference sequence). The CDR3 contains 16 residues. V lost 5 bases, J lost 3 bases, and 6 bases stayed unmatched. DNA of the CDR3: TGTGCCAGTAGTCGGGGACTAGCGGAGATCTACAATGAGCAGTTCTTC. This encodes CASSRGLAEIYNEQFF.

The chain uses TRBV4-2 and TRBJ2-3; tentative D call: TRBD2 (6 bases). The ends were cut back, 4 bases at V and 5 bases at J, with 13 bases in the middle. The CDR3 is 14 amino acids. The V gene's germline CDR1 is LGHNA and CDR2 YNFKEQ. CDR3 protein: CASSPGTPEDTQYF. The CDR3 DNA is TGTGCCAGCAGCCCCGGGACTCCAGAAGATACGCAGTATTTT.

The chain employs TRBV4-1 and TRBJ2-1; tentatively, D is TRBD2 (6 bases). Trimming took 0 bases from V and 5 from J, leaving 23 bases between them. From germline, CDR1 is MGHRA and CDR2 YSYEKL. The CDR3 sequence is 19 residues long. CDR3 nucleotide sequence: TGCGCCAGCAGCCAAGACCGTTTAAGTGGAGGGGTCTTCGACAATGAGCAGTTCTTC. It is translated as CASSQDRLSGGVFDNEQFF.

The chain recombines TRBV9 with TRBJ2-3; TRBD2 matches 7 bases. Germline V gene data show CDR1 as SGDLS and CDR2 as YYNGEE. This CDR3 region has 17 residues. Unmatched junction bases numbered 7, after V lost 0 bases and J lost 0 bases. CDR3 nucleotides: TGTGCCAGCAGCGTAGCCGCGGGAGTTTCGAGCACAGATACGCAGTATTTT. Protein product: CASSVAAGVSSTDTQYF. Drawing the rest from reference TRBV9 and TRBJ2-3, the complete variable domain is DSGVTQTPKHLITATGQRVTLRCSPRSGDLSVYWYQQSLDQGLQFLIQYYNGEERAKGNILERFSAQQFPDLHSELNLSSLELGDSALYFCASSVAAGVSSTDTQYFGPGTRLTVL.

This clone was picked up a small number of times. The chain links TRBV4-2 to TRBJ1-1, with a weak D call TRBD1 (5 bases). CDR3 length: 13 amino acids. V lost 7 bases and J 4 bases, leaving 13 bases between the germline ends. Germline lookup yields CDR1 LGHNA and CDR2 YNFKEQ. The DNA for the CDR3 is TGTGCCAGCACCCCGGGGGTGGGCACTGAAGCTTTCTTT. Amino acids: CASTPGVGTEAFF.

The chain couples TRBV7-2 to TRBJ2-1; 8 bases agree with TRBD2. This CDR3 has 14 amino acids. Germline V gene data show CDR1 as SGHTA and CDR2 as FQGNSA. Trimming took 5 bases from V and 6 from J; bases not matched to a gene: 6. The CDR3 protein is CASSLSGRLNEQFF. The CDR3 bases are TGTGCCAGCAGCCTCAGCGGGAGACTCAATGAGCAGTTCTTC.

The chain joins TRBV7-2 to TRBJ2-7; 9 bases are a match to TRBD2. This CDR3 has 18 amino acids. The germline gives CDR1 SGHTA, CDR2 FQGNSA. J was trimmed by 4 bases and V by 1 base; bases with no gene match: 14. The CDR3 loop reads CASSLGYYSGSSRYEQYF. CDR3 DNA: TGTGCCAGCAGCTTAGGTTACTATAGCGGGAGCTCCAGGTACGAGCAGTACTTC.

This chain uses TRBV4-1 with TRBJ2-5; a possible D gene is TRBD1 (6 bases). With 2 bases removed from V and 4 bases from J, the gap between germline ends came to 11 bases. In germline, CDR1 is MGHRA, CDR2 YSYEKL. This CDR3 has 14 amino acids. Here the CDR3 DNA reads TGCGCCAGCAGCCAAAGTGGCAGGGGAGAGACCCAGTACTTC. Its protein is CASSQSGRGETQYF.

This clone showed up just a few times. J is TRBJ1-1 and V is TRBV18; D is ambiguous. Trimming took off 6 bases at V and 3 bases at J, with 17 bases between the two ends. Germline V gives CDR1 KGHSH, CDR2 LQKENI. The CDR3 has 15 residues. The CDR3 spells CASSPSEGRDTEAFF. For the CDR3, the DNA is TGTGCCAGCTCGCCTTCCGAGGGTAGGGACACTGAAGCTTTCTTT.

The chain links TRBV7-9 to TRBJ2-1, with TRBD2 identical over 10 bases. Germline V lookup: CDR1 SEHNR, CDR2 FQNEAQ (reference sequence). With 3 bases clipped from V and 3 bases from J, the junction kept 8 bases outside the gene matches. This CDR3 is built from 17 residues. The CDR3 DNA reads TGTGCCAGCAGCTTCTCCCCACTAGCGGGAAGCTACAATGAGCAGTTCTTC. It codes for CASSFSPLAGSYNEQFF.

The CDR3 region is CASRRGQEVSPLHF. CDR3 DNA: TGTGCCAGCAGGAGGGGGCAGGAGGTTTCACCCCTCCACTTT. The chain couples TRBV2 to TRBJ1-6, with TRBD1 identical over 7 bases. There are 14 residues in the CDR3. Trimming cost V 6 bases and J 9 bases; bases outside gene matches: 8. Germline lookup yields CDR1 SNHLY and CDR2 FYNNEI.

The chain recombines TRBV15 with TRBJ2-5; TRBD2 might be the D (5 bases). Trimming removed 0 bases at V and 11 bases at J, with 10 bases between. The CDR3 has 12 amino acids. Germline loops: CDR1 LNHNV, CDR2 YYDKDF (reference sequence). The DNA of the CDR3 is TGTGCCACCAGCAGAGATGGAAGGGAGCAGTACTTC. Protein sequence: CATSRDGREQYF.

The V gene is TRBV28, the J gene TRBJ1-2; a possible D gene is TRBD1 (6 bases). V gave up 5 bases and J gave up 9 bases, with 10 bases separating them. The CDR3 extends over 11 amino acids. In germline, CDR1 is MDHEN, CDR2 SYDVKM. This CDR3 is CASSVQGCYTF. The CDR3 coding sequence is TGTGCCAGCAGTGTACAGGGCTGCTACACCTTC.

The chain combines TRBV19 with TRBJ1-5; 11 nucleotides agree with TRBD1. Germline V gene sequence: CDR1 LNHDA, CDR2 SQIVND (reference sequence). The CDR3 covers 17 residues. Trimming took 4 bases from V and 5 from J; bases not matched to a gene: 10. CDR3 DNA: TGTGCCAGTAGTAGAGGGGGTGGGGGACAGGGGGATCAGCCCCAGCATTTT. Translated, it gives CASSRGGGGQGDQPQHF.

The rearrangement uses TRBV7-2 and TRBJ2-5; 15 bases map to TRBD2. CDR1 is SGHTA and CDR2 is FQGNSA in the germline V gene. The CDR3 totals 16 residues. With 2 bases clipped from V and 8 bases from J, the junction kept 6 bases outside the gene matches. The CDR3, as DNA: TGTGCCAGCAGCTTACGGTCGGGACTAGCGGGAGGAACCCAGTACTTC. This encodes CASSLRSGLAGGTQYF.

The sample holds a few counts of this clone. V and J are TRBV4-1 and TRBJ1-4, with TRBD1 as a possible D gene (5 bases). Germline lookup yields CDR1 MGHRA and CDR2 YSYEKL. V lost 0 bases, J lost 4 bases, and 12 bases lay in between. The CDR3 sequence is 16 residues long. CDR3 residues: CASSQDRGANNEKLFF. CDR3 bases: TGCGCCAGCAGCCAAGATCGTGGGGCCAATAATGAAAAACTGTTTTTT.

The V call is TRBV6-5, the J call TRBJ2-1; D may be TRBD1 (5 bases). V shed 0 bases and J shed 5 bases, with 14 bases lying between them. Germline assignment: CDR1 MNHEY and CDR2 SVGAGI. The CDR3 runs to 16 residues. This CDR3 reads CASSYSSRAGNNEQFF. The CDR3 DNA sequence: TGTGCCAGCAGTTACTCGTCCAGGGCTGGGAACAATGAGCAGTTCTTC.

The rearrangement joins TRBV5-1 to TRBJ2-7; 9 bases are shared with TRBD1. V shed 4 bases, J shed 2 bases, and the junction held 4 bases outside the gene matches. The germline V gene encodes CDR1 SGHRS and CDR2 YFSETQ. The CDR3 runs 14 residues. The CDR3 spells CASSEQGATYEQYF. The CDR3 region has the DNA TGCGCCAGCAGCGAACAGGGGGCGACCTACGAGCAGTACTTC.

The chain employs TRBV28 and TRBJ1-2; unclear D gene. The germline CDR1 and CDR2 sequences are MDHEN and SYDVKM. This CDR3 is built from 16 residues. V shed 4 bases and J shed 4 bases, with 19 bases lying between them. CDR3 DNA sequence: TGTGCCAGCAGTTCACCCGACGGACTATCCTTCTATGGCTACACCTTC. Its protein is CASSSPDGLSFYGYTF.

The chain joins TRBV7-3 to TRBJ2-2; unclear D gene. V was shortened by 8 bases and J by 5 bases, with 9 bases between the two germline ends. Looked up from germline, CDR1 is SGHTA and CDR2 is FQGTGA. The CDR3 extends over 12 amino acids. CDR3 nucleotides: TGTGCCAGCTCCCGTGAGACCGGGGAGCTGTTTTTT. It yields the protein CASSRETGELFF.

The V and J genes are TRBV25-1 and TRBJ2-1; TRBD2 might be the D (5 bases). Germline values: CDR1 MGHDK, CDR2 SYGVNS. The CDR3 is 13 residues long. Trimming removed 6 bases at V and 7 bases at J, with 13 bases between. The DNA of the CDR3 is TGTGCCAGCAGCTTGGCCCGGGGAAATGAGCAGTTCTTC. This codes for CASSLARGNEQFF.

The rearrangement uses TRBV7-3 and TRBJ2-1, with TRBD2 matching 9 bases. The V segment lost 5 bases and the J segment 10 bases; nucleotides outside the gene matches: 9. This CDR3 is 14 amino acids long. Germline V gives CDR1 SGHTA, CDR2 FQGTGA. The CDR3 loop is CASSVAGDQLEQFF. As DNA, the CDR3 is TGTGCCAGCAGCGTAGCGGGAGACCAGCTGGAGCAGTTCTTC.

The chain uses TRBV30 and TRBJ2-7; perhaps TRBD2 as D (5 bases). Trimming left V 2 bases short and J 6 bases short, with 8 bases between. The CDR3 is 11 residues long. Germline V gene lookup returns CDR1 GTSNPN and CDR2 SVGIG (reference sequence). As DNA, the CDR3 is TGTGCCTGGAGTAGGCGGGTCGAGCAGTACTTC. It codes for CAWSRRVEQYF.

As for this clone: Germline is not matched at one junction end, which may reflect a read error. This chain links TRBV7-9 with TRBJ1-2, with D unclear. CDR3 size: 12 residues. Germline assignment: CDR1 SEHNR and CDR2 FQNEAQ (reference sequence). The CDR3 nucleotides are TGTTCCAGCAGCTTAGACGTTAGTGGCTACACCTTC. Its protein is CSSSLDVSGYTF. Looking up the rest from reference TRBV7-9 and TRBJ1-2 gives the full variable domain: DTGVSQNPRHKITKRGQNVTFRCDPISEHNRLYWYRQTLGQGPEFLTYFQNEAQLEKSRLLSDRFSAERPKGSFSTLEIQRTEQGDSAMYLCSSSLDVSGYTFGSGTRLTVV.